Each of the 5 T cell receptor beta chains below was sequenced from the same sample in a study of T cells in Graves' hyperthyroidism and ophthalmopathy. RNA transcripts served as the template for amplifying TCR beta CDR3 regions. A first-round RT-PCR of the TCR CDR3 used the HTBI primer set. TCRdb passed the multiplex PCR reads through MiXCR, listing each CDR3 protein once. Of under 650,000 distinct CDR3 sequences in the sample, under 20% were seen once. Sequenced: blood. The receptors stem from a woman in her twenties or thirties with Graves' hyperthyroidism.

This clonotype was detected a few times. The chain uses TRBV20-1 and TRBJ1-4; D possibly corresponds to TRBD1 (6 bases). Deletions cut 1 base from V and 5 bases from J, with 11 bases between. Germline V gives CDR1 DFQATT, CDR2 SNEGSKA (reference sequence). The CDR3 is made up of 14 amino acids. In nucleotides, the CDR3 is TGCAGTGCTAGAGGGGCGACAGGAAATGAAAAACTGTTTTTT. It codes for CSARGATGNEKLFF.

V gene TRBV28 combines with J gene TRBJ2-1, with 7 positions matching TRBD1. This CDR3 spans 16 amino acids. CDR1 MDHEN and CDR2 SYDVKM come from the germline V gene. Trimming cost V 4 bases and J 4 bases; bases outside gene matches: 10. CDR3 loop: CASSSPGTASYNEQFF. The CDR3 region has the DNA TGTGCCAGCAGTTCTCCCGGGACAGCCTCTTACAATGAGCAGTTCTTC. Full variable domain (rest looked up from reference TRBV28 and TRBJ2-1): DVKVTQSSRYLVKRTGEKVFLECVQDMDHENMFWYRQDPGLGLRLIYFSYDVKMKEKGDIPEGYSVSREKKERFSLILESASTNQTSMYLCASSSPGTASYNEQFFGPGTRLTVL.

In its sample, this clonotype was seen many times. The chain joins TRBV6-1 to TRBJ2-7, with 10 bases matching TRBD2. This CDR3 has 15 amino acids. Germline V CDR1 and CDR2: MNHNS, SASEGT. Unmatched junction bases numbered 8, after V lost 6 bases and J lost 3 bases. The CDR3 DNA sequence: TGTGCCAGCAGAAGAGACCCTAGCGGGAGCTACGAGCAGTACTTC. It is translated as CASRRDPSGSYEQYF.

This clonotype was observed many times. J is TRBJ1-2 and V is TRBV27, with D perhaps TRBD1 (5 bases). Deletions cut 2 bases from V and 2 bases from J, with 12 bases between. This CDR3 has 15 residues. CDR1 MNHEY and CDR2 SMNVEV come from the germline V gene (reference sequence). The CDR3 sequence: CASSLRGGGNYGYTF. Written as DNA, the CDR3 is TGTGCCAGCAGTTTAAGGGGTGGAGGGAACTATGGCTACACCTTC.

This clonotype was counted ten times or more. V usage is TRBV11-2 and J usage is TRBJ2-6; D unresolved. V was shortened by 5 bases and J by 0 bases, with 8 bases between the two germline ends. Germline assignment: CDR1 SGHAT and CDR2 FQNNGV. CDR3 length: 15 residues. CDR3 DNA: TGTGCCAGCAGCGTCTTAATCTCTGGGGCCAACGTCCTGACTTTC. It is translated as CASSVLISGANVLTF.